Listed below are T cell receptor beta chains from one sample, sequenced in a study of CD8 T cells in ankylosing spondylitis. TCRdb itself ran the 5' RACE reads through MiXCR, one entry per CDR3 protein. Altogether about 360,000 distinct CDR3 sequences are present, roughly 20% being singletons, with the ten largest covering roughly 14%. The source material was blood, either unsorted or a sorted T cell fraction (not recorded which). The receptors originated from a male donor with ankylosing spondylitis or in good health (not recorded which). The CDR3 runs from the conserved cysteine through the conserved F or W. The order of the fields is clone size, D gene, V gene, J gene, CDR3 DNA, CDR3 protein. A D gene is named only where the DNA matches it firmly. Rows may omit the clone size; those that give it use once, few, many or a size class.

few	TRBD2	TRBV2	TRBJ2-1	TGTGCCAGCAGGACTAGCGGGTTTTCCTACAATGAGCAGTTCTTC	CASRTSGFSYNEQFF
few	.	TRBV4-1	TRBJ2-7	TGCGCCAGCAGCCAGGAGGTTCCCGTCCACAACCTAGAGCAGTACTTC	CASSQEVPVHNLEQYF
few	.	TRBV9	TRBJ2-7	TGTGCCAGCAGCGTAGGGGGTCGAGGGCACAGCTCCTACGAGCAGTACTTC	CASSVGGRGHSSYEQYF
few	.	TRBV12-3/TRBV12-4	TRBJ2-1	TGTGCCAGCTCCCAAGACTATACCCATGAGCAGTTCTTC	CASSQDYTHEQFF
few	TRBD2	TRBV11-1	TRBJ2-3	TGTGCCAGCAGCCCCTCTGGTAGCGGGGGGGGCCGGGCAGATACGCAGTATTTT	CASSPSGSGGGRADTQYF
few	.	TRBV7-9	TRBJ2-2	TGTGCCAGCAGCCCCACAGCGGCAGGGGACACCGGGGAGCTGTTTTTT	CASSPTAAGDTGELFF
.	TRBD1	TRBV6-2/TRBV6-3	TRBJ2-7	TGTGCCAGCAGCGACCCCCGGGACAGGACCTACGAGCAGTACTTC	CASSDPRDRTYEQYF
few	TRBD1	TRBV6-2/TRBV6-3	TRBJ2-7	TGTGCCAGCAGGGGGACAGGGGAATACGAGCAGTACTTC	CASRGTGEYEQYF
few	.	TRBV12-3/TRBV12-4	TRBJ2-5	TGTGCCAGCAGTTTAGGGGGGGCGTTACAGACCCAGTACTTC	CASSLGGALQTQYF
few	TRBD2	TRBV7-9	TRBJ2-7	TGTGCCAGCAGCTTTAGCGGGGGGTACTACGAGCAGTACTTC	CASSFSGGYYEQYF
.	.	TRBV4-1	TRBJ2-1	TGCGCCAGCAGCCAAGTAAATGGCGTTGAGCAGTTCTTC	CASSQVNGVEQFF
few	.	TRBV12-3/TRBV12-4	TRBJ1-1	TGTGCCAGCGGGGAGGGGGGAATGAACACTGAAGCTTTCTTT	CASGEGGMNTEAFF
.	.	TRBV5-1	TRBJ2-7	TGCGCCAGCAGCTTCGGAGGGAACACCTACGAGCAGTACTTC	CASSFGGNTYEQYF
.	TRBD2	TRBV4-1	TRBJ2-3	TGCGCCAGCAGCCACCTAGCGGGGGCGCAGTATTTT	CASSHLAGAQYF
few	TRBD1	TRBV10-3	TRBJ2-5	TGTGCCATCAGTGAGCCACAGGGGGGTCAAGAGACCCAGTACTTC	CAISEPQGGQETQYF
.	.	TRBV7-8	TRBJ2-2	TGTGCCAGCAGCTTCATTGCCGGGGTCCCCGGGGAGCTGTTTTTT	CASSFIAGVPGELFF
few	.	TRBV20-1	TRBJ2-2	TGCAGTGCTAGAGGGGGGCGGGCAAACACCGGGGAGCTGTTTTTT	CSARGGRANTGELFF
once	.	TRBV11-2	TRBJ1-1	TGTGCCAGCACCTCTCTGAGGCGGATGAACACTGAAGCTTTCTTT	CASTSLRRMNTEAFF
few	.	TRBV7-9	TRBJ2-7	TGTGCCAGCACCACGAACAGTCCTAGACTCTACGAGCAGTACTTC	CASTTNSPRLYEQYF
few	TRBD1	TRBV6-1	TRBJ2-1	TGTGCCAGCAGCCTCGCCACAGGGGGATACTACAATGAGCAGTTCTTC	CASSLATGGYYNEQFF
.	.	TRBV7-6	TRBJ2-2	TGTGCCAGCAGGGTACTAGGAGTGTCCACCGGGGAGCTGTTTTTT	CASRVLGVSTGELFF
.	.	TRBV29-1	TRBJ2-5	TGCAGCGTCCCAGGCGGGGGCGGGGAGACCCAGTACTTC	CSVPGGGGETQYF
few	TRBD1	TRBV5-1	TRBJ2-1	TGCGCCAGCGCGCTTCCAGGGGGCGTAGAGCAGTTCTTC	CASALPGGVEQFF
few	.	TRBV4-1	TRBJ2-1	TGCGCCAGCAGCCAAACCCCGGGACACCTGAATGAGCAGTTCTTC	CASSQTPGHLNEQFF
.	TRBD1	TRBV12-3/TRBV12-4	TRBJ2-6	TGTGCCCGCAGTCCAAAACAGGGGGCAGTCCCTGGGGCCAACGTCCTGACTTTC	CARSPKQGAVPGANVLTF
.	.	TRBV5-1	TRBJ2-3	TGCGCCAGCCAACATGGGGGGCAGCTTGGGGCAGATACGCAGTATTTT	CASQHGGQLGADTQYF
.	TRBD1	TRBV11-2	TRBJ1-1	TGTGCCAGCAGACCACAGGGGAAAGCTTTCTTT	CASRPQGKAFF
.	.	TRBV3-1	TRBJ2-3	TGTGCCAGCAGCCCTGCGGGACAGAGCACAGATACGCAGTATTTT	CASSPAGQSTDTQYF
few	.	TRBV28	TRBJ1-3	TGTGCCAGCAGTTTATGGCGGGCAGGAGGCTCTGGAAACACCATATATTTT	CASSLWRAGGSGNTIYF
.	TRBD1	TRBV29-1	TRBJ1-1	TGCAGCGTACCCGGTGATGGGACAGGGGTCACTGAAGCTTTCTTT	CSVPGDGTGVTEAFF